This T cell receptor beta chain emerged from a study of T cell repertoires in cytomegalovirus infection. For the study at large: Both a matching HLA type and CMV infection were indicated by public TCR beta signatures. Points from the study as a whole: Public TCR beta family frequency separated CMV-and-HLA carriers, including in an independent cohort.

TCRdb passed the reads through MiXCR, listing each CDR3 protein once. This sample has some 350,000 distinct CDR3 sequences, with about a third found just once. The CDR3 runs to 18 residues. CDR1 SGHVS and CDR2 FNYEAQ come from the germline V gene. Trimming stripped 0 bases from V and 0 bases from J, with 15 bases between. Concerning this clonotype: No antigen is known for it.

The V call is TRBV7-6, the J call TRBJ2-1; the D gene could be TRBD1 or TRBD2 (5 bases each). The input for sequencing was cultured PBMCs, taken from culture after CMV antigen stimulation. The origin of this receptor is a human donor in good health (CMV status not recorded). Some clones in this sample may be carry-over from other donors' samples. This chain's CDR3 is CASSLAGAGPFSYNEQFF. The CDR3 nucleotides read TGTGCCAGCAGCTTAGCCGGGGCAGGTCCTTTCTCCTACAATGAGCAGTTCTTC.